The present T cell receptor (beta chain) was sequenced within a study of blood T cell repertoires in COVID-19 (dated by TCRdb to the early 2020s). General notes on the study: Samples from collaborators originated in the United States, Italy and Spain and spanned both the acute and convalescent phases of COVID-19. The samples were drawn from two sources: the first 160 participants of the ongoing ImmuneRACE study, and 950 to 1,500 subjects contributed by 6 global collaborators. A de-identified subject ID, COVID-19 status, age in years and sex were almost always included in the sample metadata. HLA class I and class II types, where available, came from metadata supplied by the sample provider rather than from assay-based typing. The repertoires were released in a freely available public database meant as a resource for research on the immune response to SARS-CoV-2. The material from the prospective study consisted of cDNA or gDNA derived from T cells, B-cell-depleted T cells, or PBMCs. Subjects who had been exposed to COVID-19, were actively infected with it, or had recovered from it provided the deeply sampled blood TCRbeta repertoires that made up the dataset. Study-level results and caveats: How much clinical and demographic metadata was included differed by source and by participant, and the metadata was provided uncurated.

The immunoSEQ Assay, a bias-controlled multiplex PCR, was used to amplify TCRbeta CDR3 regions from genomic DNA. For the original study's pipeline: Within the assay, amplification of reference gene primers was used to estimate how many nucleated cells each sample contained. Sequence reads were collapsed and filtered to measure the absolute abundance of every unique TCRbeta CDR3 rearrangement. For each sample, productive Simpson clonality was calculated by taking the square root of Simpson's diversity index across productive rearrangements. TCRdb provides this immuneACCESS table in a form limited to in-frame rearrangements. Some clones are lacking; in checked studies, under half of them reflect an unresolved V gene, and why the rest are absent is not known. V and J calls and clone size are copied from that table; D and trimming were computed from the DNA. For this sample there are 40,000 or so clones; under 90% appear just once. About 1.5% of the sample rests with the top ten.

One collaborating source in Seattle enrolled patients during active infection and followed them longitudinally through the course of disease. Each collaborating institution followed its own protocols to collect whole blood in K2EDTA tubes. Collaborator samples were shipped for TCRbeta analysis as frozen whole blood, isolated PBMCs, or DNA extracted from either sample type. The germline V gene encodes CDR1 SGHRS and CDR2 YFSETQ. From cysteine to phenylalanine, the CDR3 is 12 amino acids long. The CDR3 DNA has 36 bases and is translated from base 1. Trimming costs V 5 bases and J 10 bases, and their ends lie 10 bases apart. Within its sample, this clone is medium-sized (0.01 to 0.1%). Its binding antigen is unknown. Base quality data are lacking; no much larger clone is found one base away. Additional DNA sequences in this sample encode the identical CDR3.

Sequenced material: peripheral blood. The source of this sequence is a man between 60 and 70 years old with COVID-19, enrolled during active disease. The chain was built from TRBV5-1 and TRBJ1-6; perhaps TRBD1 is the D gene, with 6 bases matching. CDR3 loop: CASSPQGSPLHF. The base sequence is TGCGCCAGCAGTCCACAGGGATCACCCCTCCACTTT.